This T cell receptor beta chain was retrieved from a study of blood T cell repertoires in COVID-19. The CDR3 spans 15 residues. J gave up 5 bases and V 4 bases, and 6 bases lay outside the gene matches. Looked up from germline, CDR1 is MDHEN and CDR2 is SYDVKM. Method: immunoSEQ multiplex PCR; TCRdb's copy keeps in-frame clones and lacks some. The sample has some 120,000 clones, roughly 91% seen once. The sample consisted of peripheral blood. The receptor was isolated from a human donor in a cohort sampled during active COVID-19. This rearrangement joins TRBV28 to TRBJ2-1; 9 bases match TRBD1. CDR3 sequence reads: CASSSSGTGHNEQFF. Here the CDR3 DNA reads TGTGCCAGCAGTTCCTCCGGGACAGGGCACAATGAGCAGTTCTTC.